This TCR beta chain was recovered during a study of shared clonotypes between healthy human individuals. Positive CCR7 selection of CD45RO-negative cells yielded the naive CD8 cells, and terminally differentiated effector memory CD45RA+ cells were excluded. Splitting of each subset's genomic DNA was done evenly across several immunoSEQ plates. Profiling relied on immunoSEQ multiplex PCR, and the TCRdb table lists in-frame clones only, not all of them. The sample carries a few million clones, about 94% recorded once. This CDR3 has 16 amino acids. The J segment lost 0 bases and the V segment lost 2 bases, leaving 4 bases of the junction unmatched. Germline V gene sequence: CDR1 SGHTS, CDR2 YDEGEE.

The source is a young man in good health. Some clones in this sample may be carry-over from other donors' samples. The chain recombines TRBV5-8 with TRBJ1-5; TRBD1 matches at 8 bases. Material for sequencing was naive CD8+ T cells from PBMCs. DNA of the CDR3: TGTGCCAGCAGCTTTACAGGGGGAAATAGCAATCAGCCCCAGCATTTT. This gives the protein CASSFTGGNSNQPQHF.